This record looks at one T cell receptor (beta chain) sequence and its context. What it binds is not known. With V trimmed by 0 bases and J by 1 base, 5 bases remained unmatched. Germline CDR1 reads SGHTA; CDR2 reads FQGNSA. The CDR3 covers 16 residues. This specimen belongs to a study of cytomegalovirus exposure and HLA in healthy donors. Study details: Inside one of the first data releases sat tens of millions of unique TCRs taken from HLA-typed donors.

Study results and caveats: Follow-up analysis later connected one missense variant in DCLRE1C with trimming of TCR beta V- and J-genes.

Primers: 60 Vbeta forward and 13 Jbeta reverse. Method: immunoSEQ multiplex PCR; TCRdb's copy keeps in-frame clones and lacks some. This table holds approximately 130,000 clones, about four fifths found once. The sequence derives from a woman aged 40 to 49 in good health and CMV-seronegative. Sequenced input: PBMCs. V and J are TRBV7-2 and TRBJ2-7, with 8 bases matching TRBD2. This CDR3 reads CASSLASTSGSYEQYF. As DNA, the CDR3 is TGTGCCAGCAGCTTAGCAAGCACTAGCGGATCCTACGAGCAGTACTTC.